Presented here are 14 T cell receptor beta chains from one specimen sequenced in a study of response to subunit inactivated influenza vaccine. TCRdb re-called the RT-PCR reads with MiXCR, one entry per CDR3 protein. This table has under 500,000 distinct CDR3 sequences, roughly 11% appearing once. The specimen was PBMCs from blood, collected about 40 days after vaccination. These receptors came from a middle-aged man who received an inactivated influenza vaccine.

This clonotype came up a few times. The chain uses TRBV7-2 and TRBJ2-7, with no clear D. CDR1 and CDR2 from the germline V gene are SGHTA and FQGNSA. V was shortened by 5 bases and J by 2 bases, with 10 bases between the two germline ends. This CDR3 contains 13 residues. The CDR3 spells CASSPLRAYEQYF. DNA of the CDR3: TGTGCCAGCAGCCCGCTGAGAGCCTACGAGCAGTACTTC. The full variable domain, with the rest looked up from reference TRBV7-2 and TRBJ2-7, is GAGVSQSPSNKVTEKGKDVELRCDPISGHTALYWYRQSLGQGLEFLIYFQGNSAPDKSGLPSDRFSAERTGGSVSTLTIQRTQQEDSAVYLCASSPLRAYEQYFGPGTRLTVT.

The sample holds many counts of this clonotype. The chain is built from TRBV5-1 and TRBJ1-2; D gene ambiguous. The CDR3 extends over 15 amino acids. The V end lost 0 bases, the J end lost 0 bases, and 9 bases lay between the germline ends. Germline V gives CDR1 SGHRS, CDR2 YFSETQ. The CDR3 here is CASSLVPSSNYGYTF. The CDR3 bases are TGCGCCAGCAGCTTGGTCCCCAGCTCTAACTATGGCTACACCTTC.

This clonotype has ten or more counts. The chain uses TRBV15 and TRBJ1-5; the match to TRBD1 covers 8 bases. V was clipped by 1 base and J by 6 bases; unmatched bases: 5. Germline V lookup: CDR1 LNHNV, CDR2 YYDKDF (reference sequence). The CDR3 spans 15 residues. The CDR3, as DNA: TGTGCCACCAGCAGAGTTGGACAGGGAGTTCAGCCCCAGCATTTT. It is translated as CATSRVGQGVQPQHF.

The chain has TRBV12-3 or TRBV12-4 and TRBJ2-5; TRBD1 aligns across 7 bases. Trimming at V came to 2 bases and at J to 5 bases, leaving 5 bases not matched to a gene. This CDR3 contains 14 residues. CDR3 DNA sequence: TGTGCCAGCAGTTTAAGGGGGCTCTATGAGACCCAGTACTTC. It codes for CASSLRGLYETQYF.

This sequence joins TRBV12-5 and TRBJ2-1; D is unresolved. V was cut by 0 bases and J by 0 bases, with 21 bases left in between. Germline CDR1 LGHNT, CDR2 FRNRAP. The CDR3 length is 20 residues. DNA for the CDR3: TGTGCTAGTGGTTTGGTAGTAAGTGGGCAACGGAAGGGCTCCTACAATGAGCAGTTCTTC. Translating gives CASGLVVSGQRKGSYNEQFF.

The chain carries TRBV11-2 and TRBJ2-2; TRBD2 might be the D (5 bases). The CDR3 has 16 residues. V was shortened by 10 bases and J by 7 bases, with 25 bases between the two germline ends. Germline lookup yields CDR1 SGHAT and CDR2 FQNNGV. Here the CDR3 DNA reads TGTGCCACCTCGACTGGGCGGGTCTCGGGGAGCGGGGAGCTGTTTTTT. This codes for CATSTGRVSGSGELFF.

This clonotype was counted ten times or more. CDR3 in amino acids: CASSPRTANYGYTF. For the CDR3, the DNA is TGTGCCAGCAGCCCACGGACAGCTAACTATGGCTACACCTTC. V is TRBV9 and J is TRBJ1-2; perhaps TRBD1 as D (6 bases). This CDR3 comprises 14 residues. The V gene lost 4 bases and the J gene lost 0 bases, with 10 bases spanning the gap. Germline V lookup: CDR1 SGDLS, CDR2 YYNGEE. The full variable domain, completed using reference TRBV9 and TRBJ1-2, is DSGVTQTPKHLITATGQRVTLRCSPRSGDLSVYWYQQSLDQGLQFLIQYYNGEERAKGNILERFSAQQFPDLHSELNLSSLELGDSALYFCASSPRTANYGYTFGSGTRLTVV.

This clonotype was recorded at least ten times. The chain has TRBV29-1 and TRBJ1-1; D gene unclear. The CDR3 runs to 10 residues. The V end was cut by 3 bases, the J end by 4 bases, with 3 bases between. Germline CDR1 is SQVTM and CDR2 is ANQGSEA. The CDR3 reads CSVEGTEAFF. As DNA, the CDR3 is TGCAGCGTTGAGGGCACTGAAGCTTTCTTT. Complete variable domain (other parts from reference TRBV29-1 and TRBJ1-1): SAVISQKPSRDICQRGTSLTIQCQVDSQVTMMFWYRQQPGQSLTLIATANQGSEATYESGFVIDKFPISRPNLTFSTLTVSNMSPEDSSIYLCSVEGTEAFFGQGTRLTVV.

The chain is built from TRBV5-1 and TRBJ1-6, with a possible D match to TRBD1 (6 bases). The CDR3 loop spans 14 amino acids. V dropped 5 bases and J dropped 10 bases, with 16 bases sitting between them. Per the germline V gene, CDR1 is SGHRS and CDR2 is YFSETQ. CDR3 bases: TGCGCCAGCAGGGAAGGACAGCTATCATCACCCCTCCACTTT. Its translation: CASREGQLSSPLHF. Looking up the rest from reference TRBV5-1 and TRBJ1-6 gives the full variable domain: KAGVTQTPRYLIKTRGQQVTLSCSPISGHRSVSWYQQTPGQGLQFLFEYFSETQRNKGNFPGRFSGRQFSNSRSEMNVSTLELGDSALYLCASREGQLSSPLHFGNGTRLTVT.

The chain couples TRBV20-1 to TRBJ2-1; maybe TRBD2 (6 bases). This CDR3 has 13 residues. V lost 7 bases and J 3 bases, leaving 13 bases between the germline ends. The germline gives CDR1 DFQATT, CDR2 SNEGSKA (reference sequence). The CDR3, as DNA: TGCAGTGGGTCGGGGGAACGCTACAATGAGCAGTTCTTC. The encoded protein is CSGSGERYNEQFF.

This clonotype was found a few times. The genes are TRBV5-5 and TRBJ1-3, with a possible D match to TRBD1 (6 bases). CDR1 is SGHKS and CDR2 is YYEKEE in the germline V gene (reference sequence). The V end was cut by 6 bases, the J end by 0 bases, with 16 bases between. The CDR3 loop spans 16 amino acids. DNA of the CDR3: TGTGCCAGCACAGAACCCGACAGGTTCTCTGGAAACACCATATATTTT. This translates into CASTEPDRFSGNTIYF.

This clonotype was counted only a few times. The chain is built from TRBV7-9 and TRBJ2-5; no clear D. Trimming removed 1 base from V and 6 bases from J, with 6 bases in between. Germline values: CDR1 SEHNR, CDR2 FQNEAQ (reference sequence). The CDR3 runs 12 residues. The CDR3 here is CASSLGHQTQYF. The CDR3 DNA sequence: TGTGCCAGCAGCTTAGGACACCAGACCCAGTACTTC.

This clonotype was seen a few times. The chain links TRBV5-6 to TRBJ2-1; 8 nucleotides align to TRBD1. CDR3 length equals 17 residues. CDR1 SGHDT and CDR2 YYEEEE come from the germline V gene. Losses at the gene ends were 3 bases for V and 5 bases for J; bases not matched to a gene: 13. The CDR3 here is CASSSNLDRVSNNEQFF. Written as DNA, the CDR3 is TGTGCCAGCAGCTCCAACCTGGACAGGGTAAGCAACAATGAGCAGTTCTTC.

The gene calls are TRBV12-3 or TRBV12-4 and TRBJ1-2; a weak D match, TRBD1 (6 bases). Trimming pared 7 bases from V and 2 bases from J, leaving 14 bases between. The CDR3 loop spans 14 amino acids. Written as DNA, the CDR3 is TGTGCCAGCACCCCGGACAGTCGGAACTATGGCTACACCTTC. It encodes CASTPDSRNYGYTF.